Shown below are 18 T cell receptor beta chains from a single sample sequenced in a study of post-analysis software for immune sequencing data. Unique molecular identifiers were built into the TCR beta cDNA libraries. A single record per CDR3 protein comes from TCRdb applying MiXCR to the PCR reads. The sample carries 150,000 or so distinct CDR3 sequences, 30% to 45% recorded once. The source was blood, collected after autologous hematopoietic stem cell transplantation. The receptors derive from a girl aged 10-17 years with multiple sclerosis.

This clonotype was observed at least ten times. The V gene is TRBV5-1, the J gene TRBJ1-2; 8 bases fit TRBD1. This CDR3 spans 14 amino acids. Per the germline V gene, CDR1 is SGHRS and CDR2 is YFSETQ. The V and J ends lost 4 bases and 4 bases, in that order; junction bases with no gene match: 6. CDR3 sequence reads: CASSQPGQAYGYTF. In DNA, the CDR3 is TGCGCCAGCAGCCAACCGGGACAGGCCTATGGCTACACCTTC.

This rearrangement joins TRBV12-3 or TRBV12-4 to TRBJ1-5; 9 nucleotides agree with TRBD1. CDR3 length: 15 amino acids. J was trimmed by 4 bases and V by 2 bases; bases with no gene match: 3. The CDR3 loop reads CASSLSDRGNQPQHF. The CDR3 DNA reads as TGTGCCAGCAGTTTATCTGACAGGGGGAATCAGCCCCAGCATTTT.

The table lists this clonotype with many counts. V and J are TRBV27 and TRBJ2-5; 7 nucleotides agree with TRBD1. The CDR3 has 12 amino acids. From germline, CDR1 is MNHEY and CDR2 SMNVEV (reference sequence). J was trimmed by 5 bases and V by 5 bases; bases with no gene match: 2. CDR3 amino acids: CASSPRGETQYF. The CDR3 DNA reads as TGTGCCAGCAGTCCCAGGGGGGAGACCCAGTACTTC.

The chain has TRBV9 and TRBJ2-1; 8 bases match TRBD2. Looked up from germline, CDR1 is SGDLS and CDR2 is YYNGEE. V gave up 6 bases and J gave up 0 bases; unmatched junction bases: 5. The CDR3 spans 15 residues. The CDR3 protein is CASNPSGSSYNEQFF. CDR3 DNA sequence: TGTGCCAGCAATCCCAGCGGGAGCTCCTACAATGAGCAGTTCTTC.

The rearrangement uses TRBV5-1 and TRBJ2-5; 8 nucleotides align to TRBD2. Near its end, the DNA agrees better with TRBJ2-7, so the J call may be wrong. Germline V gene sequence: CDR1 SGHRS, CDR2 YFSETQ. This CDR3 region has 13 residues. The CDR3 DNA reads as TGCGCCAGCAGCACGACTAGCGCTAACGAGCAGTACTTC. Translating gives CASSTTSANEQYF.

This rearrangement joins TRBV11-3 to TRBJ2-1; TRBD1 might be the D (6 bases). Trimming cost V 5 bases and J 10 bases, with 15 bases left between them. This CDR3 region has 13 residues. CDR1 and CDR2 from the germline V gene are SGHNT and YENEEA. The CDR3 sequence: CASSPRQAAEQFF. In DNA form, the CDR3 reads TGTGCCAGCAGCCCTCGACAGGCCGCCGAGCAGTTCTTC.

This clonotype was seen a few times. The junction does not match germline at one end; this may be a read error. The chain carries TRBV30 and TRBJ1-5, with D perhaps TRBD1 (5 bases). The CDR3 is made up of 13 amino acids. CDR1 and CDR2 (germline): GTSNPN, SVGIG (reference sequence). The CDR3 protein is CAWAQGDNRPQHF. The CDR3 DNA reads TGTGCCTGGGCCCAGGGAGACAATCGGCCCCAGCATTTT. The full variable domain, rest sourced from reference TRBV30 and TRBJ1-5, is SQTIHQWPATLVQPVGSPLSLECTVEGTSNPNLYWYRQAAGRGLQLLFYSVGIGQISSEVPQNLSASRPQDRQFILSSKKLLLSDSGFYLCAWAQGDNRPQHFGDGTRLSIL.

The gene calls are TRBV11-2 and TRBJ2-1; D is perhaps TRBD2 (6 bases). The CDR3 covers 12 residues. Germline CDR1 and CDR2: SGHAT and FQNNGV. The ends were cut back, 4 bases at V and 13 bases at J, with 14 bases in the middle. The CDR3 DNA reads as TGTGCCAGCAGCTCGGGGAGGACGGAACAGTTCTTC. Amino acid sequence: CASSSGRTEQFF.

This clonotype came up a few times. One junction end does not reproduce the germline sequence, and a read error may be involved. This chain links TRBV6-6 with TRBJ2-1; D uncertain. The CDR3 is 10 amino acids. The germline V gene has CDR1 MNHNY and CDR2 SVGAGI (reference sequence). CDR3: CASGYNEQFF. DNA for the CDR3: TGTGCCAGCGGTTACAATGAGCAGTTCTTC.

Only a few counts were recorded for this clonotype. This chain uses TRBV4-2 with TRBJ1-5; no clear D gene. Germline V gene lookup returns CDR1 LGHNA and CDR2 YNFKEQ. The CDR3 totals 16 residues. The V gene lost 4 bases and the J gene lost 3 bases, with 16 bases spanning the gap. DNA of the CDR3: TGTGCCAGCAGCCCCATCTCCGGCGCTCACAATCAGCCCCAGCATTTT. Encoded protein: CASSPISGAHNQPQHF.

This clonotype was counted only a few times. The V and J genes are TRBV20-1 and TRBJ1-2; no clear D gene. This CDR3 comprises 15 residues. The V gene's germline CDR1 is DFQATT and CDR2 SNEGSKA (reference sequence). The V gene lost 0 bases and the J gene lost 5 bases, with 16 bases spanning the gap. The CDR3 DNA reads TGCAGTGCTAGAGATAGTGGCAGAACCCTTTATGGCTACACCTTC. It encodes CSARDSGRTLYGYTF.

This clonotype was picked up a small number of times. The rearrangement joins TRBV11-3 to TRBJ2-6; 7 bases match TRBD2. With 5 bases clipped from V and 4 bases from J, the junction kept 14 bases outside the gene matches. The CDR3 loop spans 18 amino acids. Germline loops: CDR1 SGHNT, CDR2 YENEEA. The CDR3: CASSPHPWRGTGANVLTF. The CDR3, as DNA: TGTGCCAGCAGCCCCCACCCATGGCGGGGGACCGGGGCCAACGTCCTGACTTTC.

In this sample, this clonotype turned up a few times. The rearrangement uses TRBV7-8 and TRBJ2-1; D is perhaps TRBD1 (6 bases). CDR1 and CDR2 from the germline V gene are SGHVS and FQNEAQ. The CDR3 spans 15 residues. Between the trimmed V and J ends, which lost 5 bases and 5 bases, there was a span of 16 bases. CDR3 in amino acids: CASSLQGGGNNEQFF. CDR3 nucleotides: TGTGCCAGCAGCCTACAGGGCGGCGGCAACAATGAGCAGTTCTTC.

This chain connects TRBV20-1 to TRBJ2-1; D is unresolved. V lost 3 bases to trimming and J lost 0 bases, with 15 bases between them. Germline CDR1 DFQATT, CDR2 SNEGSKA (reference sequence). The length of the CDR3 is 16 residues. This CDR3 is CSARSHIPSSYNEQFF. CDR3 bases: TGCAGTGCTAGGAGTCACATCCCGAGCTCCTACAATGAGCAGTTCTTC.

This clonotype was counted a few times. V gene TRBV13 combines with J gene TRBJ1-1; D remains ambiguous. CDR1 is PRHDT and CDR2 is FYEKMQ in the germline V gene (reference sequence). The CDR3 is 14 residues long. V lost 0 bases to trimming and J lost 1 base, with 6 bases between them. CDR3 residues: CASSLGLGNTEAFF. CDR3 DNA: TGTGCCAGCAGCTTAGGATTGGGGAACACTGAAGCTTTCTTT.

The V call is TRBV15, the J call TRBJ2-3; TRBD2 aligns across 12 bases. The germline CDR1 and CDR2 sequences are LNHNV and YYDKDF (reference sequence). The J segment lost 9 bases and the V segment lost 3 bases, leaving 7 bases of the junction unmatched. This CDR3 comprises 15 residues. The CDR3 region has the DNA TGTGCCACCAGCAGTGACCTACTAGCGGGGGGAACGCAGTATTTT. Translated, it gives CATSSDLLAGGTQYF.

This clonotype was seen repeatedly, ten times or more. V usage is TRBV15 and J usage is TRBJ2-1, with 9 bases identical to TRBD2. CDR1 and CDR2 (germline): LNHNV, YYDKDF (reference sequence). The CDR3 length is 16 residues. V shed 0 bases and J 8 bases; nucleotides not matched to a gene: 8. CDR3 nucleotides: TGTGCCACCAGCAGAGATCGCGGGAGGGGGCCCGATGAGCAGTTCTTC. Translated, it gives CATSRDRGRGPDEQFF.

This clonotype has ten or more counts. This rearrangement joins TRBV11-2 to TRBJ2-1; no definite D call. The germline CDR1 and CDR2 sequences are SGHAT and FQNNGV. The CDR3 covers 16 residues. The germline V and J ends were trimmed by 0 bases and 3 bases, with 12 bases remaining between them. CDR3 in DNA: TGTGCCAGCAGCTTAGATCAAGGCCTCCTCTACAATGAGCAGTTCTTC. This sequence encodes CASSLDQGLLYNEQFF.